This entry lists 20 T cell receptor beta chains sequenced from one sample in a study of cytomegalovirus exposure and HLA in healthy donors. Use of 60 Vbeta and 13 Jbeta primers characterized the PCR. Method: immunoSEQ multiplex PCR; TCRdb's copy keeps in-frame clones and lacks some. Of approximately 100,000 clones listed, roughly 80% are singletons. Sample: PBMCs. Receptors were obtained from a woman aged 40 to 50 in good health and CMV-seronegative.

The chain couples TRBV11-2 to TRBJ2-2; 10 positions match TRBD2. The V gene end was trimmed by 10 bases and the J gene end by 2 bases; junction bases not matched to a gene: 4. The CDR3 spans 14 residues. Germline V CDR1 and CDR2: SGHAT, FQNNGV. CDR3 sequence reads: CAIASGSNTGELFF. The CDR3 DNA reads TGTGCCATCGCTAGCGGGAGCAACACCGGGGAGCTGTTTTTT.

The genes are TRBV18 and TRBJ2-1, with 7 bases aligning to TRBD1. The V and J ends lost 5 bases and 6 bases, in that order; junction bases with no gene match: 7. The germline CDR1 and CDR2 sequences are KGHSH and LQKENI. The CDR3 is made up of 14 amino acids. The CDR3 coding sequence is TGTGCCAGCTCATCACAGGGGTATTCCAATGAGCAGTTCTTC. It codes for CASSSQGYSNEQFF.

As DNA, the CDR3 is TGTGCCTGGAGTCTCGGGATTAACTATGGCTACACCTTC. Amino acids: CAWSLGINYGYTF. The chain is built from TRBV30 and TRBJ1-2; no clear D. The V gene lost 2 bases and the J gene lost 1 base, with 8 bases spanning the gap. The germline CDR1 and CDR2 sequences are GTSNPN and SVGIG (reference sequence). This CDR3 region has 13 residues.

This clone was detected once. The chain is built from TRBV29-1 and TRBJ2-1, with TRBD2 matching over 10 bases. The germline gives CDR1 SQVTM, CDR2 ANQGSEA. The CDR3 runs to 14 residues. J gave up 6 bases and V 4 bases, and 6 bases lay outside the gene matches. CDR3 amino acids: CSVASGSTVNEQFF. The CDR3 DNA sequence: TGCAGCGTTGCTAGCGGGAGTACCGTCAATGAGCAGTTCTTC.

This chain uses TRBV28 with TRBJ1-2, with D maybe TRBD1 (5 bases). Trimming pared 3 bases from V and 5 bases from J, leaving 19 bases between. The CDR3 is 16 amino acids. The germline V gene has CDR1 MDHEN and CDR2 SYDVKM. In DNA, the CDR3 is TGTGCCAGCAGTTTGGGGGGTGCCGGGACGGTTTATGGCTACACCTTC. Encoded protein: CASSLGGAGTVYGYTF.

The rearrangement joins TRBV6-5 to TRBJ2-7; 9 bases are a match to TRBD2. The V segment lost 4 bases and the J segment 3 bases; nucleotides outside the gene matches: 10. Germline assignment: CDR1 MNHEY and CDR2 SVGAGI. The CDR3 runs 16 residues. The CDR3 DNA reads TGTGCCAGCAGTTTCTCTAGCGGGAAGGGTGGCTACGAGCAGTACTTC. Protein product: CASSFSSGKGGYEQYF.

The sample holds one count of this clone. This chain connects TRBV5-4 to TRBJ2-3, with 8 bases aligning to TRBD2. Germline assignment: CDR1 SGHNT and CDR2 YYREEE (reference sequence). The CDR3 length is 16 residues. J was trimmed by 3 bases and V by 0 bases; bases with no gene match: 6. The chain's CDR3 is CASSLDPGGGTDTQYF. CDR3 in DNA: TGTGCCAGCAGCTTGGATCCGGGAGGGGGAACAGATACGCAGTATTTT.

The CDR3 DNA reads TGTGCCAGCAGTTTGGGTTACAGAACCACCGGGGAGCTGTTTTTT. Translated: CASSLGYRTTGELFF. The chain links TRBV27 to TRBJ2-2; D call uncertain. V lost 3 bases, J lost 4 bases, and 12 bases lay in between. Germline CDR1 reads MNHEY; CDR2 reads SMNVEV (reference sequence). CDR3 length equals 15 residues.

The chain couples TRBV28 to TRBJ2-5; 8 bases map to TRBD2. From germline, CDR1 is MDHEN and CDR2 SYDVKM. This CDR3 contains 20 residues. With 5 bases clipped from V and 2 bases from J, the junction kept 22 bases outside the gene matches. The DNA of the CDR3 is TGTGCCAGCAGTCTCGGGAGGGGACTGCCCCGGGACTACCTACAAGAGACCCAGTACTTC. The encoded protein is CASSLGRGLPRDYLQETQYF.

The sample holds one count of this clone. The J gene is TRBJ1-5, the V gene TRBV7-2; the D gene is possibly TRBD1 (6 bases). The ends were cut back, 1 base at V and 5 bases at J, with 12 bases in the middle. Germline V gives CDR1 SGHTA, CDR2 FQGNSA. The CDR3 is 15 residues long. CDR3 residues: CASSLVAGDYQPQHF. CDR3 coding DNA: TGTGCCAGCAGCTTAGTGGCAGGGGATTATCAGCCCCAGCATTTT.

The rearrangement links TRBV28 to TRBJ2-5, with 7 bases lining up with TRBD2. Germline CDR1 is MDHEN and CDR2 is SYDVKM. The V segment lost 6 bases and the J segment 7 bases; nucleotides outside the gene matches: 8. CDR3 length equals 13 residues. The CDR3 here is CASRPPSGGTQYF. CDR3 coding DNA: TGTGCCAGCAGACCTCCCTCGGGGGGGACCCAGTACTTC.

The chain employs TRBV7-3 and TRBJ2-3; a possible D gene is TRBD2 (7 bases). Per the germline V gene, CDR1 is SGHTA and CDR2 is FQGTGA. Trimming left V 3 bases short and J 0 bases short, with 10 bases between. The length of the CDR3 is 15 residues. The DNA for the CDR3 is TGTGCCAGCAGCTTTTCGGGGGGCAGCACAGATACGCAGTATTTT. Translating gives CASSFSGGSTDTQYF.

V gene TRBV27 combines with J gene TRBJ2-1; 8 bases are a match to TRBD2. The V gene's germline CDR1 is MNHEY and CDR2 SMNVEV (reference sequence). CDR3 size: 15 residues. V shed 6 bases and J 8 bases; nucleotides not matched to a gene: 12. The CDR3 bases are TGTGCCAGCAGCCCGCGGGGGGCGGGATGGCATGAGCAGTTCTTC. Translation: CASSPRGAGWHEQFF.

This CDR3 is CASSILTGVNQPQHF. The CDR3, as DNA: TGTGCCAGTAGTATACTTACCGGTGTCAATCAGCCCCAGCATTTT. This chain joins TRBV19 and TRBJ1-5; no definite D call. The CDR3 loop spans 15 amino acids. The ends were cut back, 2 bases at V and 3 bases at J, with 11 bases in the middle. The V gene's germline CDR1 is LNHDA and CDR2 SQIVND (reference sequence).

The CDR3 reads CSADGGSSYNEQFF. In DNA, the CDR3 is TGCAGCGCCGACGGCGGAAGCTCCTACAATGAGCAGTTCTTC. The chain couples TRBV29-1 to TRBJ2-1; D is ambiguous. The germline CDR1 and CDR2 sequences are SQVTM and ANQGSEA. V was cut by 7 bases and J by 0 bases, with 13 bases left in between. CDR3 size: 14 residues.

The genes are TRBV2 and TRBJ2-5, with D perhaps TRBD2 (6 bases). The CDR3 spans 11 residues. Looked up from germline, CDR1 is SNHLY and CDR2 is FYNNEI. V was shortened by 6 bases and J by 6 bases, with 8 bases between the two germline ends. The CDR3 protein is CASSGLQTQYF. In DNA form, the CDR3 reads TGTGCCAGCAGCGGACTACAGACCCAGTACTTC. The variable domain in full, completed from reference TRBV2 and TRBJ2-5, reads EPEVTQTPSHQVTQMGQEVILRCVPISNHLYFYWYRQILGQKVEFLVSFYNNEISEKSEIFDDQFSVERPDGSNFTLKIRSTKLEDSAMYFCASSGLQTQYFGPGTRLLVL.

The chain carries TRBV7-2 and TRBJ2-5, with 13 bases matching TRBD2. Germline V gives CDR1 SGHTA, CDR2 FQGNSA. There are 19 residues in the CDR3. Unmatched junction bases numbered 16, after V lost 5 bases and J lost 4 bases. The CDR3 protein is CASSPRGLAGSGLGETQYF. CDR3 DNA sequence: TGTGCCAGCAGCCCCCGGGGACTAGCGGGATCGGGATTGGGAGAGACCCAGTACTTC. Complete variable domain (other parts from reference TRBV7-2 and TRBJ2-5): GAGVSQSPSNKVTEKGKDVELRCDPISGHTALYWYRQSLGQGLEFLIYFQGNSAPDKSGLPSDRFSAERTGGSVSTLTIQRTQQEDSAVYLCASSPRGLAGSGLGETQYFGPGTRLLVL.

The chain is built from TRBV27 and TRBJ1-1, with 7 bases matching TRBD1. Germline V gene lookup returns CDR1 MNHEY and CDR2 SMNVEV (reference sequence). V shed 5 bases, J shed 6 bases, and the junction held 9 bases outside the gene matches. The CDR3 runs to 14 residues. The CDR3 loop is CASSQRRGRAEAFF. CDR3 nucleotides: TGTGCCAGCAGTCAACGAAGGGGGCGCGCTGAAGCTTTCTTT.

This chain links TRBV6-1 with TRBJ1-2; D not resolved. V was trimmed by 0 bases and J by 4 bases, leaving 12 bases between them. Germline CDR1 MNHNS, CDR2 SASEGT. The CDR3 covers 15 residues. In DNA form, the CDR3 reads TGTGCCAGCAGTGAAGCGGCAGGAGGTCCCTATGGCTACACCTTC. It translates to CASSEAAGGPYGYTF.

CDR3 nucleotides: TGTGCCAGCAGACGGGACAGGGTTAGAGGTGAAAAACTGTTTTTT. Its protein is CASRRDRVRGEKLFF. The V and J genes are TRBV28 and TRBJ1-4; TRBD1 agrees at 9 bases. Per the germline V gene, CDR1 is MDHEN and CDR2 is SYDVKM. The CDR3 sequence is 15 residues long. V dropped 6 bases and J dropped 7; count of bases not matched to a gene: 9.